The 5 T cell receptor beta chains below were found in one sample sequenced in a study of prognosis after radiotherapy for stage I lung cancer (dated by TCRdb to the early 2020s). Sequencing instrument: Illumina HiSeq 3000. The TCR beta CDR3 region was amplified from genomic DNA by two rounds of multiplex PCR. In the first PCR round, primers specific to each TRBV and TRBJ gene were used, and the primer sequences were filed in Chinese patent CN105087789A. TCRdb took the public reads, trimmed them with fastp at Q25, ran MiXCR for clone calling and kept in-frame beta chains. When rows share a CDR3 protein, they turn into one entry using the most common DNA and genes. The sample profile shows over 50,000 distinct CDR3 sequences; approximately 35% of them were found once. The ten biggest clones cover approximately 8.3% of the sample. The sample consisted of PBMCs, taken before or after stereotactic body radiation therapy (not recorded which). These TCRs come from a donor at least 50 years old with non-small cell lung cancer.

This clonotype was picked up many times. The chain uses TRBV28 and TRBJ2-1; D not certain. The V end was cut by 6 bases, the J end by 10 bases, with 16 bases between. This CDR3 has 13 amino acids. Germline CDR1 MDHEN, CDR2 SYDVKM. The CDR3 reads CASRNLRVGEQFF. In DNA form, the CDR3 reads TGTGCCAGCAGGAATCTAAGAGTAGGCGAGCAGTTCTTC.

This clonotype was seen ten or more times. The gene calls are TRBV7-9 and TRBJ1-4; tentatively, D is TRBD1 (5 bases). The CDR3 is 13 residues long. Between the trimmed V and J ends, which lost 5 bases and 3 bases, there was a span of 7 bases. Germline CDR1 is SEHNR and CDR2 is FQNEAQ (reference sequence). CDR3 loop: CASSRGANEKLFF. The CDR3 coding sequence is TGTGCCAGCAGCCGAGGGGCTAATGAAAAACTGTTTTTT.

Ten or more counts support this clonotype. The V gene is TRBV27, the J gene TRBJ2-7; 10 positions agree with TRBD2. V lost 5 bases, J lost 4 bases, and 8 bases stayed unmatched. The CDR3 length is 15 residues. CDR1 is MNHEY and CDR2 is SMNVEV in the germline V gene (reference sequence). CDR3 sequence (DNA): TGTGCCAGCAGTAAAAGGGGGACTAGCGTATACGAGCAGTACTTC. Protein: CASSKRGTSVYEQYF.

This clonotype was counted ten times or more. One end of the junction varies from germline; a read error may be responsible. The V call is TRBV6-1, the J call TRBJ1-5, with D tentatively TRBD1 (5 bases). From germline, CDR1 is MNHNS and CDR2 SASEGT. The CDR3 length is 15 residues. DNA for the CDR3: TGTGCCAGCAGTCAAGCGGGTAGGGGTGGTCAGCCCCAGCATTTT. Its translation is CASSQAGRGGQPQHF.

With respect to this clonotype: A far larger clone is off by one base, so a read error is likely. V is TRBV7-4 and J is TRBJ2-7; tentative D call: TRBD1 (6 bases). The CDR3 consists of 14 residues. Deletions cut 1 base from V and 2 bases from J, with 9 bases between. Germline values: CDR1 SGHVT, CDR2 SQSDAQ. The CDR3 sequence is CASSLGYRAYEQYF. The CDR3 nucleotides are TGTGCCAGCAGCTTAGGGTACAGGGCCTACGAGCAGTACTTC.